The 18 T cell receptor beta chains in this list originate from one sample, sequenced in a study of shared clonotypes between healthy human individuals. TCRdb's copy holds only in-frame clones and misses some; the assay was immunoSEQ multiplex PCR. The data contain millions of clones, around 95% of them singletons. The specimen sequenced was naive CD4+ T cells sorted from blood. Sample subset: CD45RA+ positively selected. These TCRs come from a man between 18 and 29 years old in good health.

The chain carries TRBV7-2 and TRBJ2-3; 11 positions match TRBD2. The ends lost 5 bases at V and 2 bases at J; junction bases unmatched: 6. Germline lookup yields CDR1 SGHTA and CDR2 FQGNSA. This CDR3 has 16 residues. The CDR3 protein is CASSPRLAGPTDTQYF. In nucleotides, the CDR3 is TGTGCCAGCAGCCCCCGACTAGCGGGACCCACAGATACGCAGTATTTT.

The chain is built from TRBV6-5 and TRBJ2-5, with D hard to call. The DNA end lines up better with TRBJ2-7; the J call may be wrong. Germline V gives CDR1 MNHEY, CDR2 SVGAGI. The CDR3 contains 16 residues. The CDR3 sequence: CASSSTASRLSYEQYF. The CDR3 nucleotides are TGTGCCAGCAGTTCTACAGCTTCCCGCCTCTCCTACGAGCAGTACTTC.

The rearrangement uses TRBV27 and TRBJ1-6, with D possibly matching TRBD1 (6 bases). This CDR3 comprises 13 residues. CDR1 and CDR2 (germline): MNHEY, SMNVEV (reference sequence). V was shortened by 10 bases and J by 9 bases, with 16 bases between the two germline ends. CDR3 amino acids: CATAAGVGSPLHF. The CDR3 region has the DNA TGTGCCACCGCGGCAGGGGTTGGTTCACCCCTCCACTTT.

The V call is TRBV10-3, the J call TRBJ2-5; unclear D gene. CDR1 and CDR2 from the germline V gene are ENHRY and SYGVKD. The V and J ends lost 0 bases and 1 base respectively, with 9 bases between them. The CDR3 loop spans 15 amino acids. This chain's CDR3 is CAISESSSPQETQYF. As DNA, the CDR3 is TGTGCCATCAGTGAGTCCTCCTCCCCCCAAGAGACCCAGTACTTC.

The gene calls are TRBV7-2 and TRBJ2-7, with D unresolved. The CDR3 extends over 14 amino acids. Germline CDR1 and CDR2: SGHTA and FQGNSA. V lost 1 base, J lost 2 bases, and 9 bases lay in between. This CDR3 is CASSLGITAYEQYF. DNA for the CDR3: TGTGCCAGCAGCTTAGGGATCACTGCCTACGAGCAGTACTTC.

This clone was seen once. The V and J genes are TRBV30 and TRBJ1-2; perhaps TRBD1 as D (6 bases). With 3 bases removed from V and 4 bases from J, the gap between germline ends came to 12 bases. In germline, CDR1 is GTSNPN, CDR2 SVGIG (reference sequence). The CDR3 has 13 amino acids. CDR3 amino acids: CAWRAGVAYGYTF. The CDR3 region has the DNA TGTGCCTGGAGGGCAGGGGTAGCCTATGGCTACACCTTC. Drawing the rest from reference TRBV30 and TRBJ1-2, the complete variable domain is SQTIHQWPATLVQPVGSPLSLECTVEGTSNPNLYWYRQAAGRGLQLLFYSVGIGQISSEVPQNLSASRPQDRQFILSSKKLLLSDSGFYLCAWRAGVAYGYTFGSGTRLTVV.

The chain has TRBV19 and TRBJ2-6; D possibly corresponds to TRBD1 (6 bases). The CDR3 totals 16 residues. V was shortened by 7 bases and J by 0 bases, with 13 bases between the two germline ends. Per the germline V gene, CDR1 is LNHDA and CDR2 is SQIVND (reference sequence). The CDR3 coding sequence is TGTGCCAGTACGAACAGGGTCAGCTCTGGGGCCAACGTCCTGACTTTC. This gives the protein CASTNRVSSGANVLTF.

V and J are TRBV10-3 and TRBJ1-1; D remains ambiguous. CDR1 is ENHRY and CDR2 is SYGVKD in the germline V gene. V shed 0 bases and J shed 4 bases, with 9 bases lying between them. CDR3 length: 14 amino acids. This CDR3 is CAISESTVSTEAFF. The CDR3 region has the DNA TGTGCCATCAGTGAGTCGACCGTAAGCACTGAAGCTTTCTTT.

V and J are TRBV10-2 and TRBJ2-5; TRBD2 matches at 13 bases. The CDR3 has 17 amino acids. Unmatched junction bases numbered 12, after V lost 6 bases and J lost 5 bases. Germline loops: CDR1 WSHSY, CDR2 SAAADI. The CDR3 DNA reads TGCGCCAGCAGAGGACCGGGACTAGCGGGGTCCCGTGAGACCCAGTACTTC. Translating gives CASRGPGLAGSRETQYF.

V is TRBV10-2 and J is TRBJ1-1; a weak D match, TRBD1 (5 bases). With 4 bases removed from V and 4 bases from J, the gap between germline ends came to 16 bases. CDR3 length: 15 residues. The germline V gene has CDR1 WSHSY and CDR2 SAAADI. CDR3 region: CASSGTQGAGTEAFF. CDR3 DNA: TGCGCCAGCAGTGGAACACAAGGGGCTGGCACTGAAGCTTTCTTT.

The V and J genes are TRBV14 and TRBJ1-6; D might be TRBD1 (5 bases). V dropped 0 bases and J dropped 5 bases, with 8 bases sitting between them. Germline loops: CDR1 SGHDN, CDR2 FVKESK. The CDR3 runs to 15 residues. The CDR3 region is CASSQDRTNNSPLHF. In DNA form, the CDR3 reads TGTGCCAGCAGCCAAGATCGGACAAATAATTCACCCCTCCACTTT.

J is TRBJ1-2 and V is TRBV7-2; unclear D gene. This CDR3 is built from 15 residues. V was pared by 4 bases and J by 4 bases, with 16 bases between. Looked up from germline, CDR1 is SGHTA and CDR2 is FQGNSA. The CDR3 bases are TGTGCCAGCAGCTCTACCGTTAAGTTAGGCTATGGCTACACCTTC. Translated, it gives CASSSTVKLGYGYTF.

The chain is built from TRBV5-4 and TRBJ2-2; 9 bases are a match to TRBD1. The CDR3 consists of 16 residues. The germline V gene encodes CDR1 SGHNT and CDR2 YYREEE (reference sequence). V lost 0 bases, J lost 5 bases, and 5 bases stayed unmatched. The CDR3 sequence is CASSLVGTGRTGELFF. The CDR3 DNA sequence: TGTGCCAGCAGCTTGGTAGGGACAGGGAGGACCGGGGAGCTGTTTTTT.

The rearrangement joins TRBV5-4 to TRBJ1-4; no clear D. The V gene's germline CDR1 is SGHNT and CDR2 YYREEE (reference sequence). The germline V and J ends were trimmed by 6 bases and 5 bases, with 14 bases remaining between them. The CDR3 runs to 14 residues. The CDR3 loop reads CASTGRGKNEKLFF. The CDR3 region has the DNA TGTGCCAGCACCGGGAGAGGGAAGAATGAAAAACTGTTTTTT.

This clone was seen just once. V is TRBV11-2 and J is TRBJ2-3; tentative D call: TRBD1 (6 bases). Germline V gives CDR1 SGHAT, CDR2 FQNNGV. Trimming pared 3 bases from V and 0 bases from J, leaving 10 bases between. This CDR3 is built from 15 residues. CDR3 coding DNA: TGTGCCAGCAGCTTTCAGGGGCCTAGCACAGATACGCAGTATTTT. It encodes CASSFQGPSTDTQYF.

The CDR3 nucleotides read TGTGCCAGCAGTTTTCCGGGATCTTATGGCTACACCTTC. This codes for CASSFPGSYGYTF. The V call is TRBV28, the J call TRBJ1-2; D call uncertain. Trimming pared 3 bases from V and 5 bases from J, leaving 10 bases between. This CDR3 spans 13 amino acids. CDR1 and CDR2 (germline): MDHEN, SYDVKM.

V usage is TRBV6-5 and J usage is TRBJ2-7; 7 nucleotides align to TRBD1. The CDR3 runs 15 residues. Germline CDR1 reads MNHEY; CDR2 reads SVGAGI. J was trimmed by 1 base and V by 7 bases; bases with no gene match: 10. CDR3 loop: CASNRGRGISYEQYF. DNA for the CDR3: TGTGCCAGCAATCGGGGCAGGGGGATTTCCTACGAGCAGTACTTC.

The CDR3 sequence is CAISGGSNQPQHF. In DNA, the CDR3 is TGTGCCATCAGTGGAGGGAGCAATCAGCCCCAGCATTTT. The V call is TRBV10-3, the J call TRBJ1-5; D gene ambiguous. The CDR3 sequence is 13 residues long. Trimming took 4 bases from V and 1 from J, leaving 5 bases between them. Germline V CDR1 and CDR2: ENHRY, SYGVKD.